This T cell receptor (beta chain) is from a study of post-analysis software for immune sequencing data. The authors incorporated unique molecular identifiers into the TCR beta cDNA libraries. TCRdb called the PCR reads again in MiXCR, with one record for every CDR3 protein. The sample holds 180,000 or so distinct CDR3 sequences, approximately 29% seen once. CDR1 and CDR2 from the germline V gene are SQVTM and ANQGSEA. V trimming: 2 bases; J trimming: 2 bases; junction bases outside the gene matches: 19. This CDR3 has 19 amino acids. Points from the study as a whole: Patients had higher frequencies than controls of five TRBV segments, including TRBV5-6, TRBV5-1 and TRBV20-1. Batch-mates among the samples co-clustered strongly by F measure.

This clonotype was seen ten or more times. Its antigen is currently unknown. Sequencing was done on a sample of blood. V and J are TRBV29-1 and TRBJ2-7; 9 bases agree with TRBD2. The TCR comes from a girl aged 2-17 years with multiple sclerosis. Here the CDR3 reads CSVEWDRKLSGSLAYEQYF. In DNA, the CDR3 is TGCAGCGTTGAATGGGATCGGAAACTTAGCGGGAGTTTGGCCTACGAGCAGTACTTC.